This T cell receptor (beta chain) was profiled in a study of OX40 agonist ivuxolimab in advanced cancers. At the level of the study: Dose-escalation patients were diagnosed with hepatocellular carcinoma, melanoma, renal cell cancer or head and neck cancer. Subjects had a mean age of about 60 years, with a range of about 23 to 85; around 80% were male. The study, taken as a whole, reports: Clonal expansion from baseline to week 6 occurred in both CD4+ and CD8+ T cells. In the expanded peripheral T cells, antigen specificity was never determined.

To note about this clone: Its target is unknown.

Produced via immunoSEQ multiplex PCR; TCRdb's table is partial and in-frame only. Of about 60,000 clones detected, more than 70% appear once; the ten largest clones hold under 8%. The CDR3 sequence is 16 residues long. Germline lookup yields CDR1 WSHSY and CDR2 SAAADI. Between the trimmed V and J ends, which lost 4 bases and 5 bases, there was a span of 20 bases. The chain carries TRBV10-2 and TRBJ1-2, with D perhaps TRBD1 (5 bases). This clonotype originated in an adult with an advanced solid tumor such as melanoma, head and neck, liver or kidney cancer. The sequenced sample was CD4+ or CD8+ T cells sorted from blood, obtained in a trial of the OX40 agonist ivuxolimab. CDR3 DNA sequence: TGCGCCAGCAGTGGGGGGGTTTTTGAGACAGTTTATGGCTACACCTTC. Its protein product is CASSGGVFETVYGYTF.